This entry features one TCR beta chain sequence. Its antigen remains unidentified. Reverse transcription of about 0.5 to 1 ug RNA used random hexamers. TCR beta CDR3 was amplified by immunoSEQ multiplex PCR. This amplification extended across 54 Vbeta and 13 Jbeta segments. Each CDR3 protein is one row after TCRdb ran MiXCR on the immunoSEQ multiplex PCR reads. The sample gives about 52,000 distinct CDR3 sequences, around 93% of which show up once; 0.4% to 0.65% is in the top ten. V lost 6 bases and J lost 5, with 19 bases in between. Germline V CDR1 and CDR2: SGHDN, FVKESK. CDR3 length: 15 residues. This record belongs to a study of CD8 T cells in Susac syndrome. The study's findings and limits: Individuals included in the TCR sequencing and HLA analysis were acknowledged by the study to be relatively few in number.

Sequencing of TCR beta was carried out in blood CD8+ and CD4+ T cells. TEMRA cells were FACS-enriched and CD8+ and CD4+ T cells negatively isolated. The chain is built from TRBV14 and TRBJ2-5; TRBD2 is a possible D gene (5 bases). The specimen was CD8+ T cells from PBMCs. The TCR originated in a human donor with multiple sclerosis. CDR3 amino acids: CASSHVPGFWETQYF. CDR3 nucleotides: TGTGCCAGCAGTCACGTGCCGGGATTCTGGGAGACCCAGTACTTC.